What follows are 32 T cell receptor beta chains derived from one specimen sequenced in a study of shared T cell receptors in the human thymus. The assay was immunoSEQ multiplex PCR, and TCRdb's table has in-frame clones only and misses some. The sample has approximately 660,000 clones, roughly 88% seen once. These data also formed part of another study, on human thymus T cells.

The sequencing sample was made of thymocytes. These TCRs come from a boy less than two years old with a congenital heart defect.

This sequence joins TRBV5-8 and TRBJ1-4, with unresolved D. From germline, CDR1 is SGHTS and CDR2 YDEGEE. This CDR3 contains 14 residues. Trimming removed 4 bases from V and 8 bases from J, with 15 bases in between. DNA for the CDR3: TGTGCCAGCAGCCCTGCGGACTCGGGGGAAAAACTGTTTTTT. Translating gives CASSPADSGEKLFF.

The chain is built from TRBV12-5 and TRBJ2-1, with D unresolved. Trimming left V 0 bases short and J 0 bases short, with 15 bases between. This CDR3 is 18 amino acids long. Germline lookup yields CDR1 LGHNT and CDR2 FRNRAP. The CDR3 DNA sequence: TGTGCTAGTGGTTTGGTGCGGAATGGCAAGAGCTCCTACAATGAGCAGTTCTTC. Translating gives CASGLVRNGKSSYNEQFF.

This chain links TRBV7-9 with TRBJ1-5, with 9 bases fitting TRBD1. J lost 4 bases, V lost 5 bases, and 12 bases had no gene match. The CDR3 has 17 amino acids. The germline gives CDR1 SEHNR, CDR2 FQNEAQ (reference sequence). The CDR3 region has the DNA TGTGCCAGCAGCAAAAACGACCCGGGACAGGGAAATCAGCCCCAGCATTTT. Translation: CASSKNDPGQGNQPQHF.

The gene calls are TRBV30 and TRBJ1-5, with D unclear. V was cut by 3 bases and J by 1 base, with 10 bases left in between. The CDR3 runs 14 residues. Per the germline V gene, CDR1 is GTSNPN and CDR2 is SVGIG (reference sequence). CDR3 loop: CAWSIEGSNQPQHF. DNA of the CDR3: TGTGCCTGGAGCATCGAGGGCAGCAATCAGCCCCAGCATTTT.

V gene TRBV5-6 combines with J gene TRBJ2-5, with TRBD1 identical over 8 bases. Germline CDR1 reads SGHDT; CDR2 reads YYEEEE. V lost 0 bases and J lost 7; bases outside the gene matches: 11. CDR3 length: 16 residues. The CDR3 spells CASSLVRGRPPGTQYF. The CDR3 region has the DNA TGTGCCAGCAGCTTGGTCAGGGGGCGCCCGCCAGGGACCCAGTACTTC.

The chain uses TRBV4-1 and TRBJ2-2; 12 bases agree with TRBD2. Losses at the gene ends were 1 base for V and 0 bases for J; bases not matched to a gene: 9. The germline V gene encodes CDR1 MGHRA and CDR2 YSYEKL. This CDR3 has 20 amino acids. The CDR3 here is CASSQAKTSGREPNTGELFF. In DNA, the CDR3 is TGCGCCAGCAGCCAAGCCAAGACTAGCGGGAGAGAACCGAACACCGGGGAGCTGTTTTTT.

V is TRBV7-2 and J is TRBJ2-7; 12 nucleotides agree with TRBD2. The CDR3 contains 19 residues. After removal of 4 bases from V and 0 bases from J, the junction contained 13 bases not matched to a gene. Germline V gives CDR1 SGHTA, CDR2 FQGNSA. The DNA of the CDR3 is TGTGCCAGCAGCTGGACTAGCGGGATAACTAAACCCATCTCCTACGAGCAGTACTTC. Translated: CASSWTSGITKPISYEQYF.

J is TRBJ2-7 and V is TRBV18, with unresolved D. The CDR3 covers 14 residues. Per the germline V gene, CDR1 is KGHSH and CDR2 is LQKENI. V gave up 6 bases and J gave up 2 bases, with 14 bases separating them. DNA of the CDR3: TGTGCCAGCTCCCCAACAGAGCTTACCTACGAGCAGTACTTC. Its translation is CASSPTELTYEQYF.

In its sample, this clone was seen once. Other DNA sequences within the sample encode an identical CDR3. The V and J genes are TRBV5-1 and TRBJ2-7, with 11 positions matching TRBD2. The CDR3 spans 15 residues. J lost 4 bases, V lost 0 bases, and 3 bases had no gene match. Germline V gene sequence: CDR1 SGHRS, CDR2 YFSETQ. The chain's CDR3 is CASSLGLAGGYEQYF. Written as DNA, the CDR3 is TGCGCCAGCAGCTTGGGGCTAGCGGGAGGATACGAGCAGTACTTC.

The rearrangement links TRBV15 to TRBJ2-1, with 8 positions matching TRBD2. The germline CDR1 and CDR2 sequences are LNHNV and YYDKDF (reference sequence). Germline trimming cut 4 bases from V and 2 bases from J; bases unmatched to any gene: 7. This CDR3 comprises 16 residues. The CDR3 bases are TGTGCCACCAGCAAACGGACTAGCCCGACCTACAATGAGCAGTTCTTC. The encoded protein is CATSKRTSPTYNEQFF.

This clone was counted between two and nine times. This sequence joins TRBV29-1 and TRBJ2-1; 8 bases are shared with TRBD1. The CDR3 spans 15 residues. Germline V gives CDR1 SQVTM, CDR2 ANQGSEA. J lost 5 bases, V lost 0 bases, and 6 bases had no gene match. CDR3 in amino acids: CSVEEGQGNDNEQFF. The CDR3 DNA reads TGCAGCGTTGAAGAAGGACAGGGAAATGACAATGAGCAGTTCTTC.

V is TRBV4-1 and J is TRBJ2-5; 13 nucleotides align to TRBD2. This CDR3 contains 18 residues. V shed 0 bases and J 1 base; nucleotides not matched to a gene: 5. Germline lookup yields CDR1 MGHRA and CDR2 YSYEKL. The DNA of the CDR3 is TGCGCCAGCAGCCAAGATAGGGGACTAGCGGGAAGCCAAGAGACCCAGTACTTC. It specifies CASSQDRGLAGSQETQYF.

A single count supports this clone. The genes are TRBV4-3 and TRBJ2-7; TRBD2 matches at 13 bases. V shed 3 bases, J shed 5 bases, and the junction held 22 bases outside the gene matches. The CDR3 is made up of 21 amino acids. From germline, CDR1 is LGHNA and CDR2 YSLEER. CDR3 in amino acids: CASSQKGTGATSGRASNEQYF. The CDR3 nucleotides read TGCGCCAGCAGCCAGAAGGGAACGGGGGCCACTAGCGGGAGGGCCTCGAACGAGCAGTACTTC.

The chain combines TRBV28 with TRBJ2-7; TRBD2 is a possible D gene (5 bases). V lost 5 bases and J 6 bases, leaving 14 bases between the germline ends. Germline V gives CDR1 MDHEN, CDR2 SYDVKM. CDR3 length equals 13 residues. The DNA of the CDR3 is TGTGCCAGCAGTAACTTAGGGAGCGCCGAGCAGTACTTC. Translating gives CASSNLGSAEQYF.

The CDR3 is CASSPRQTDRGGGYTF. In DNA form, the CDR3 reads TGTGCCAGCAGTCCTAGACAAACCGACAGGGGGGGAGGCTACACCTTC. This rearrangement joins TRBV27 to TRBJ1-2, with 9 bases that match TRBD1. V lost 5 bases to trimming and J lost 8 bases; unmatched junction nucleotides: 15. Germline lookup yields CDR1 MNHEY and CDR2 SMNVEV (reference sequence). The CDR3 sequence is 16 residues long.

The V and J genes are TRBV29-1 and TRBJ2-3; 10 positions agree with TRBD1. J was trimmed by 5 bases and V by 7 bases; bases with no gene match: 9. The CDR3 is 14 residues long. Germline V gene data show CDR1 as SQVTM and CDR2 as ANQGSEA. As DNA, the CDR3 is TGCAGCGCAGCCGGGACAGGGGTTTTAGATACGCAGTATTTT. It is translated as CSAAGTGVLDTQYF.

The V gene is TRBV11-2, the J gene TRBJ2-4; 12 bases map to TRBD2. Germline V gene data show CDR1 as SGHAT and CDR2 as FQNNGV. The trim removed 7 bases at V and 0 bases at J, leaving 10 bases unmatched. CDR3 length: 18 residues. The CDR3 reads CASTLASGRAIAKNIQYF. CDR3 coding DNA: TGTGCCAGCACGTTAGCTAGCGGGAGGGCGATAGCCAAAAACATTCAGTACTTC.

This clone appeared a single time. This rearrangement joins TRBV11-2 to TRBJ2-7, with 12 bases matching TRBD2. This CDR3 has 17 residues. V shed 1 base and J 4 bases; nucleotides not matched to a gene: 8. Per the germline V gene, CDR1 is SGHAT and CDR2 is FQNNGV. In DNA form, the CDR3 reads TGTGCCAGCAGCTTAGTGGCTAGCGGGAGGGCCCGGTACGAGCAGTACTTC. It codes for CASSLVASGRARYEQYF.

V is TRBV4-1 and J is TRBJ2-2, with TRBD2 matching over 8 bases. In germline, CDR1 is MGHRA, CDR2 YSYEKL. V lost 2 bases, J lost 7 bases, and 12 bases stayed unmatched. This CDR3 spans 17 amino acids. The CDR3 loop reads CASSQNETGGPDGELFF. The DNA for the CDR3 is TGCGCCAGCAGCCAAAATGAGACGGGAGGGCCAGACGGGGAGCTGTTTTTT.

This chain uses TRBV30 with TRBJ2-7; TRBD1 agrees at 8 bases. CDR3 length: 14 residues. Germline-derived CDR1 and CDR2 are GTSNPN and SVGIG (reference sequence). V lost 5 bases to trimming and J lost 6 bases; unmatched junction nucleotides: 12. CDR3 nucleotide sequence: TGTGCCTGGGAGAATGGACAGGGAGATGGCGAGCAGTACTTC. This translates into CAWENGQGDGEQYF. Based on the CDR3 plus reference TRBV30 and TRBJ2-7, the full variable domain is SQTIHQWPATLVQPVGSPLSLECTVEGTSNPNLYWYRQAAGRGLQLLFYSVGIGQISSEVPQNLSASRPQDRQFILSSKKLLLSDSGFYLCAWENGQGDGEQYFGPGTRLTVT.

This chain joins TRBV9 and TRBJ2-2; TRBD1 agrees at 7 bases. Trimming removed 4 bases from V and 2 bases from J; junction bases left unmatched: 8. Germline V gives CDR1 SGDLS, CDR2 YYNGEE. The CDR3 consists of 16 residues. CDR3 sequence reads: CASSPRTGPNTGELFF. DNA of the CDR3: TGTGCCAGCAGCCCCCGGACAGGCCCTAACACCGGGGAGCTGTTTTTT.

This clone has only one observation. Other DNA sequences in the sample encode the same CDR3. V gene TRBV6-5 combines with J gene TRBJ2-7; D unresolved. The CDR3 sequence is 13 residues long. V lost 2 bases to trimming and J lost 4 bases, with 9 bases between them. In germline, CDR1 is MNHEY, CDR2 SVGAGI. The CDR3 loop reads CASSYQGEYEQYF. The CDR3 DNA reads as TGTGCCAGCAGTTACCAAGGAGAATACGAGCAGTACTTC.

The chain has TRBV28 and TRBJ2-7; 7 bases are shared with TRBD2. Trimming cost V 5 bases and J 5 bases; bases outside gene matches: 12. There are 15 residues in the CDR3. Germline V gene sequence: CDR1 MDHEN, CDR2 SYDVKM. CDR3 nucleotide sequence: TGTGCCAGCAGTCCTAGCGGCCCCCGCCACCACGAGCAGTACTTC. It codes for CASSPSGPRHHEQYF. The variable domain in full, with the rest retrieved from reference TRBV28 and TRBJ2-7, is DVKVTQSSRYLVKRTGEKVFLECVQDMDHENMFWYRQDPGLGLRLIYFSYDVKMKEKGDIPEGYSVSREKKERFSLILESASTNQTSMYLCASSPSGPRHHEQYFGPGTRLTVT.

The chain employs TRBV28 and TRBJ1-5, with 7 bases that match TRBD1. This CDR3 is built from 14 residues. The V segment lost 2 bases and the J segment 3 bases; nucleotides outside the gene matches: 1. Germline V lookup: CDR1 MDHEN, CDR2 SYDVKM. The DNA of the CDR3 is TGTGCCAGCAGTTTAGGGACAGACAATCAGCCCCAGCATTTT. Translated: CASSLGTDNQPQHF.

This sequence joins TRBV4-2 and TRBJ2-3; D is perhaps TRBD2 (6 bases). From germline, CDR1 is LGHNA and CDR2 YNFKEQ. The V gene lost 4 bases and the J gene lost 3 bases, with 14 bases spanning the gap. CDR3 length equals 15 residues. CDR3 region: CASSRARDMTDTQYF. CDR3 DNA sequence: TGTGCCAGCAGCCGGGCGCGGGATATGACAGATACGCAGTATTTT.

The V call is TRBV7-2, the J call TRBJ2-1, with no clear D. CDR3 length: 16 residues. Trimming took off 0 bases at V and 4 bases at J, with 13 bases between the two ends. Germline values: CDR1 SGHTA, CDR2 FQGNSA. The DNA of the CDR3 is TGTGCCAGCAGCTTAGCATCAGCGCGGATTTACAATGAGCAGTTCTTC. Its protein is CASSLASARIYNEQFF. The variable domain in full, completed from reference TRBV7-2 and TRBJ2-1, reads GAGVSQSPSNKVTEKGKDVELRCDPISGHTALYWYRQSLGQGLEFLIYFQGNSAPDKSGLPSDRFSAERTGGSVSTLTIQRTQQEDSAVYLCASSLASARIYNEQFFGPGTRLTVL.

This clone was recorded once. The chain carries TRBV27 and TRBJ2-6; D unclear. V gave up 1 base and J gave up 4 bases, with 11 bases separating them. Germline-derived CDR1 and CDR2 are MNHEY and SMNVEV (reference sequence). The CDR3 runs to 16 residues. CDR3 sequence reads: CASSLLAPPGANVLTF. The CDR3 region has the DNA TGTGCCAGCAGTTTATTGGCCCCCCCCGGGGCCAACGTCCTGACTTTC.

The genes are TRBV28 and TRBJ1-1, with 8 positions matching TRBD1. After removal of 5 bases from V and 7 bases from J, the junction contained 6 bases not matched to a gene. This CDR3 is 13 amino acids long. CDR1 and CDR2 from the germline V gene are MDHEN and SYDVKM. DNA for the CDR3: TGTGCCAGCAGTGGACAGGGACTTGTTGAAGCTTTCTTT. The encoded protein is CASSGQGLVEAFF.

CDR3 bases: TGTGCCAGCAGCGGAGACAGCCGACCTCGAGAGACCCAGTACTTC. Protein sequence: CASSGDSRPRETQYF. V gene TRBV5-8 combines with J gene TRBJ2-5; the D gene is possibly TRBD1 (5 bases). In germline, CDR1 is SGHTS, CDR2 YDEGEE. This CDR3 contains 15 residues. Trimming took 4 bases from V and 4 from J, leaving 17 bases between them.

This rearrangement joins TRBV14 to TRBJ2-3; D unclear. The V and J ends lost 1 base and 6 bases respectively, with 5 bases between them. The CDR3 spans 12 residues. Germline V gene sequence: CDR1 SGHDN, CDR2 FVKESK. The CDR3 nucleotides are TGTGCCAGCAGCCAAGCCGGGGATACGCAGTATTTT. Protein: CASSQAGDTQYF.

A remark on this clone: A junction end diverges from the germline sequence, so it may reflect a read error. This rearrangement joins TRBV5-1 to TRBJ2-2; 8 bases fit TRBD2. In germline, CDR1 is SGHRS, CDR2 YFSETQ. CDR3 length equals 18 residues. CDR3 sequence: CASSLDIPGTSVTGELFF. CDR3 in DNA: TGCGCCAGCAGTTTGGATATACCCGGGACTAGTGTCACCGGGGAGCTGTTTTTT.

The gene calls are TRBV5-4 and TRBJ1-1; possible D gene TRBD1, 6 bases. V was pared by 1 base and J by 2 bases, with 15 bases between. Germline values: CDR1 SGHNT, CDR2 YYREEE (reference sequence). This CDR3 has 16 amino acids. The CDR3 region is CASSLRTVGENTEAFF. CDR3 in DNA: TGTGCCAGCAGCTTGAGGACAGTCGGGGAAAACACTGAAGCTTTCTTT.